The clone carrying this T cell receptor beta chain was recorded once. This sample was included in a study of cytomegalovirus exposure and HLA in healthy donors. PCR primers comprised 60 Vbeta and 13 Jbeta primers. Profiling relied on immunoSEQ multiplex PCR, and the TCRdb table lists in-frame clones only, not all of them. The sample holds 100,000 to 140,000 clones, less than 85% seen once. Sequencing was carried out using PBMCs. This TCR derives from a man younger than 35 in good health and CMV-seronegative.

The DNA for the CDR3 is TGTGCCACCAGCAGAGATCTGCCAGCCCGGGGAAGGGCCCAGCATTTT. Protein sequence: CATSRDLPARGRAQHF. The V gene is TRBV15, the J gene TRBJ1-5; the D is unclear. The CDR3 runs 16 residues. Germline CDR1 reads LNHNV; CDR2 reads YYDKDF (reference sequence). V lost 0 bases to trimming and J lost 11 bases, with 20 bases between them.